This T cell receptor beta chain was sequenced in a study of CD8 T cells in ankylosing spondylitis. Points from the study as a whole: As reported, disease-linked clones showed significant enrichment in matched ankylosing spondylitis synovial fluid. Earlier studies detected some motif variants in reactive arthritis synovial fluid and blood. Clones linked to the disease showed a CD8+ phenotype. They occurred at relatively low frequencies in peripheral blood.

This CDR3 has 15 amino acids. Losses at the gene ends were 2 bases for V and 3 bases for J; bases not matched to a gene: 2. Germline CDR1 reads SQVTM; CDR2 reads ANQGSEA. This clonotype was found many times. Its antigen is not known. The TCR beta libraries were generated through quantitative 5'-RACE incorporating molecular barcodes. A single record per CDR3 protein comes from TCRdb applying MiXCR to the 5' RACE reads. The sample shows some 150,000 distinct CDR3 sequences, around 10% of them seen only once. This sequence originates from a female donor with ankylosing spondylitis or in good health (not recorded which). The chain couples TRBV29-1 to TRBJ2-1; 12 nucleotides agree with TRBD2. The sequenced sample consisted of blood, either unsorted or a sorted T cell fraction (not recorded which). CDR3 DNA sequence: TGCAGCGTTGAATCTAGCGGGAGGGTCTACAATGAGCAGTTCTTC. This codes for CSVESSGRVYNEQFF.